This T cell receptor beta chain was documented in a study of tumor and adjacent non-tumor tissue in lung cancer. Study findings and constraints: Patients with more diverse tumor TCRs had worse survival.

Concerning this clonotype itself: Its antigen remains unidentified. A read error may account for a junction end that differs from germline.

Three rounds of nested PCR, following a modified ARM-PCR protocol, produced the TCRbeta library. TCRdb analysed the multiplex PCR reads with MiXCR anew, one entry per CDR3 protein. Of about 75,000 distinct CDR3 sequences listed, under 85% are singletons. This CDR3 spans 15 amino acids. RNA was extracted from bulk tissue without any cell sorting. The sample consisted of lung tumor tissue. The chain links TRBV12-3 or TRBV12-4 to TRBJ2-3; 8 bases agree with TRBD2. This sequence was found in a woman aged 45-60 years with non-small cell lung cancer. In DNA form, the CDR3 reads TGTGCCAGCAGCCTTGTGACTAGCGCGAGAGATATGCAACATTTT. Translation: CASSLVTSARDMQHF.